Each of the 30 T cell receptor beta chains below was sequenced from the same sample in a study of T cell responses to AZD1222 COVID-19 vaccine. Some clones are missing from TCRdb's copy, which holds only in-frame ones; the method was immunoSEQ multiplex PCR. This sample has approximately 90,000 clones, with about 92% found just once. Source: peripheral blood, taken on day 0 of AZD1222 vaccination. The receptor set was obtained from an adult in good health.

The V and J genes are TRBV28 and TRBJ1-2; D gene ambiguous. This CDR3 has 14 amino acids. From germline, CDR1 is MDHEN and CDR2 SYDVKM. V lost 5 bases and J lost 5, with 15 bases in between. The CDR3 nucleotides read TGTGCCAGCAGTCCAGCAGGCCAGGTATATGGCTACACCTTC. Its translation: CASSPAGQVYGYTF.

This rearrangement joins TRBV11-2 to TRBJ2-7, with 8 bases lining up with TRBD1. Trimming removed 4 bases from V and 2 bases from J; junction bases left unmatched: 7. The germline CDR1 and CDR2 sequences are SGHAT and FQNNGV. The CDR3 sequence is 15 residues long. In DNA, the CDR3 is TGTGCCAGCAGCTCCCTCCGGGACAGGCCCTACGAGCAGTACTTC. Encoded protein: CASSSLRDRPYEQYF.

Comments on this clone: Other DNA sequences in the sample encode the same CDR3. This chain joins TRBV6-5 and TRBJ1-6; D not resolved. Germline-derived CDR1 and CDR2 are MNHEY and SVGAGI. V lost 2 bases and J lost 1, with 6 bases in between. The CDR3 is 15 residues long. CDR3 coding DNA: TGTGCCAGCAGTTACAGTCAGTCCTATAATTCACCCCTCCACTTT. It codes for CASSYSQSYNSPLHF.

The chain combines TRBV14 with TRBJ2-1; no clear D. CDR3 length: 12 residues. Trimming pared 1 base from V and 7 bases from J, leaving 5 bases between. The germline CDR1 and CDR2 sequences are SGHDN and FVKESK. In DNA form, the CDR3 reads TGTGCCAGCAGCCAAGTGGGAAATGAGCAGTTCTTC. Protein product: CASSQVGNEQFF. Drawing the rest from reference TRBV14 and TRBJ2-1, the complete variable domain is EAGVTQFPSHSVIEKGQTVTLRCDPISGHDNLYWYRRVMGKEIKFLLHFVKESKQDESGMPNNRFLAERTGGTYSTLKVQPAELEDSGVYFCASSQVGNEQFFGPGTRLTVL.

The chain joins TRBV27 to TRBJ2-1, with TRBD2 identical over 9 bases. Germline assignment: CDR1 MNHEY and CDR2 SMNVEV (reference sequence). Germline trimming cut 11 bases from V and 4 bases from J; bases unmatched to any gene: 9. This CDR3 has 14 amino acids. This CDR3 is CASRGSGSYNEQFF. The CDR3 nucleotides read TGTGCCTCGAGGGGTAGCGGGAGTTACAATGAGCAGTTCTTC.

This chain joins TRBV9 and TRBJ2-3; TRBD1 aligns across 9 bases. This CDR3 region has 17 residues. Germline-derived CDR1 and CDR2 are SGDLS and YYNGEE. Trimming cost V 0 bases and J 3 bases; bases outside gene matches: 8. The CDR3, as DNA: TGTGCCAGCAGCGTAGGAGGACAGGGGACCCTTACAGATACGCAGTATTTT. Protein: CASSVGGQGTLTDTQYF. Drawing the rest from reference TRBV9 and TRBJ2-3, the complete variable domain is DSGVTQTPKHLITATGQRVTLRCSPRSGDLSVYWYQQSLDQGLQFLIQYYNGEERAKGNILERFSAQQFPDLHSELNLSSLELGDSALYFCASSVGGQGTLTDTQYFGPGTRLTVL.

This clone was detected only once. This rearrangement joins TRBV9 to TRBJ2-3; 10 bases map to TRBD2. CDR3 length equals 13 residues. The germline V gene has CDR1 SGDLS and CDR2 YYNGEE. V lost 6 bases, J lost 8 bases, and 6 bases stayed unmatched. CDR3 protein: CASNSGGAFTQYF. CDR3 DNA: TGTGCCAGCAACAGCGGGGGGGCCTTTACGCAGTATTTT.

The gene calls are TRBV18 and TRBJ1-4; tentative D call: TRBD1 (5 bases). Germline CDR1 reads KGHSH; CDR2 reads LQKENI. Trimming left V 3 bases short and J 7 bases short, with 9 bases between. The CDR3 is 13 residues long. The CDR3 sequence is CASSPQGGEKLFF. Here the CDR3 DNA reads TGTGCCAGCTCACCCCAGGGCGGTGAAAAACTGTTTTTT.

The rearrangement uses TRBV12-3 or TRBV12-4 and TRBJ2-3; tentatively, D is TRBD1 or TRBD2 (5 bases each). Trimming took off 6 bases at V and 6 bases at J, with 13 bases between the two ends. The CDR3 totals 13 residues. CDR3 sequence (DNA): TGTGCCAGCAGCGCCGGGACGGCTGATACGCAGTATTTT. As protein: CASSAGTADTQYF.

The V gene is TRBV2, the J gene TRBJ2-5, with 7 positions matching TRBD1. With 6 bases clipped from V and 5 bases from J, the junction kept 6 bases outside the gene matches. Germline V gene sequence: CDR1 SNHLY, CDR2 FYNNEI. This CDR3 spans 13 amino acids. CDR3 nucleotides: TGTGCCAGCAGAAGTACAGGGGTCGAGACCCAGTACTTC. The encoded protein is CASRSTGVETQYF.

The count of this clone is one. The J gene is TRBJ1-1, the V gene TRBV18; D unclear. The CDR3 is 15 amino acids. V was pared by 1 base and J by 1 base, with 10 bases between. Per germline, CDR1 KGHSH and CDR2 LQKENI. DNA of the CDR3: TGTGCCAGCTCACCACAGGGATCTCAGAACACTGAAGCTTTCTTT. This sequence encodes CASSPQGSQNTEAFF.

In this sample, this clone turned up a few times. The rearrangement joins TRBV7-2 to TRBJ1-2, with D maybe TRBD1 (6 bases). Germline V lookup: CDR1 SGHTA, CDR2 FQGNSA. V was shortened by 1 base and J by 0 bases, with 21 bases between the two germline ends. The CDR3 length is 19 residues. CDR3: CASSLVGTTTGYANYGYTF. In nucleotides, the CDR3 is TGTGCCAGCAGCTTAGTAGGGACAACCACGGGCTATGCTAACTATGGCTACACCTTC.

This chain uses TRBV4-3 with TRBJ1-1; TRBD1 might be the D (5 bases). Germline V gene sequence: CDR1 LGHNA, CDR2 YSLEER. Trimming cost V 0 bases and J 3 bases, with 11 bases left between them. This CDR3 has 15 residues. This CDR3 reads CASSQDPGPDTEAFF. The DNA of the CDR3 is TGCGCCAGCAGCCAAGATCCGGGGCCGGACACTGAAGCTTTCTTT.

The chain carries TRBV2 and TRBJ2-2; 10 nucleotides align to TRBD1. From germline, CDR1 is SNHLY and CDR2 FYNNEI. The CDR3 totals 16 residues. Trimming took 5 bases from V and 5 from J; bases not matched to a gene: 8. The CDR3 reads CASSPPGQGKTGELFF. The CDR3 region has the DNA TGTGCCAGCAGTCCTCCGGGACAGGGGAAGACCGGGGAGCTGTTTTTT. Based on the CDR3 plus reference TRBV2 and TRBJ2-2, the full variable domain is EPEVTQTPSHQVTQMGQEVILRCVPISNHLYFYWYRQILGQKVEFLVSFYNNEISEKSEIFDDQFSVERPDGSNFTLKIRSTKLEDSAMYFCASSPPGQGKTGELFFGEGSRLTVL.

The chain links TRBV6-1 to TRBJ2-7; D is uncertain. Germline assignment: CDR1 MNHNS and CDR2 SASEGT. This CDR3 has 13 amino acids. The V end lost 6 bases, the J end lost 2 bases, and 11 bases lay between the germline ends. CDR3 amino acids: CASSLGPTYEQYF. CDR3 sequence (DNA): TGTGCCAGCAGCCTAGGACCAACCTACGAGCAGTACTTC.

The chain joins TRBV6-5 to TRBJ2-5; a weak D match, TRBD1 (6 bases). The V and J ends lost 6 bases and 1 base respectively, with 9 bases between them. The CDR3 loop spans 13 amino acids. Germline V CDR1 and CDR2: MNHEY, SVGAGI. Written as DNA, the CDR3 is TGTGCCAGCAGATACAGGGTCCAAGAGACCCAGTACTTC. This gives the protein CASRYRVQETQYF.

The CDR3 spells CASRGQGTDGYTF. The CDR3 coding sequence is TGTGCTTCAAGGGGACAGGGGACTGATGGCTACACCTTC. The chain recombines TRBV28 with TRBJ1-2, with 10 bases identical to TRBD1. The V gene's germline CDR1 is MDHEN and CDR2 SYDVKM. The CDR3 length is 13 residues.

This chain uses TRBV7-2 with TRBJ1-5; D is uncertain. CDR1 and CDR2 (germline): SGHTA, FQGNSA. V shed 1 base and J shed 4 bases, with 11 bases lying between them. The CDR3 loop spans 15 amino acids. Written as DNA, the CDR3 is TGTGCCAGCAGCTTAGGTGGCAGTCGGAATCAGCCCCAGCATTTT. As protein: CASSLGGSRNQPQHF.

The chain links TRBV7-2 to TRBJ1-5; 7 bases are a match to TRBD1. CDR3 size: 16 residues. Germline loops: CDR1 SGHTA, CDR2 FQGNSA. V lost 1 base to trimming and J lost 3 bases; unmatched junction nucleotides: 6. CDR3 protein: CASSLGQGAYNQPQHF. In DNA, the CDR3 is TGTGCCAGCAGCTTAGGACAGGGAGCATACAATCAGCCCCAGCATTTT.

The chain's CDR3 is CASSSPPNEQYF. The CDR3 coding sequence is TGTGCCAGCAGTTCTCCCCCAAACGAGCAGTACTTC. The chain recombines TRBV27 with TRBJ2-7, with D uncertain. Looked up from germline, CDR1 is MNHEY and CDR2 is SMNVEV (reference sequence). Trimming took off 4 bases at V and 5 bases at J, with 9 bases between the two ends. This CDR3 has 12 amino acids.

The chain couples TRBV11-2 to TRBJ2-7, with 8 bases aligning to TRBD1. The CDR3 runs to 16 residues. Germline assignment: CDR1 SGHAT and CDR2 FQNNGV. J was trimmed by 2 bases and V by 4 bases; bases with no gene match: 10. The CDR3 here is CASSSTRQGSAYEQYF. CDR3 sequence (DNA): TGTGCCAGCAGCTCGACGCGACAGGGGTCCGCCTACGAGCAGTACTTC.

V usage is TRBV18 and J usage is TRBJ2-1, with TRBD2 identical over 7 bases. V was pared by 4 bases and J by 7 bases, with 13 bases of the junction left unmatched. The CDR3 spans 16 residues. Germline-derived CDR1 and CDR2 are KGHSH and LQKENI. CDR3 nucleotide sequence: TGTGCCAGCTCACAGCCGGGACTAACGACGGTGAATGAGCAGTTCTTC. It translates to CASSQPGLTTVNEQFF.

The chain joins TRBV7-6 to TRBJ1-4; D call uncertain. V dropped 5 bases and J dropped 4 bases, with 14 bases sitting between them. The CDR3 runs to 15 residues. Germline values: CDR1 SGHVS, CDR2 FNYEAQ. CDR3 nucleotide sequence: TGTGCCAGCAGCCCGTACCCCGGGGTTAATGAAAAACTGTTTTTT. As protein: CASSPYPGVNEKLFF.

The chain recombines TRBV19 with TRBJ1-1; D remains unclear. Trimming removed 5 bases at V and 7 bases at J, with 20 bases between. In germline, CDR1 is LNHDA, CDR2 SQIVND (reference sequence). The CDR3 runs to 15 residues. The CDR3 nucleotides read TGTGCCAGTAGTCCCAAGTCGGGAACGCGACTTGAAGCTTTCTTT. Translation gives CASSPKSGTRLEAFF. Drawing the rest from reference TRBV19 and TRBJ1-1, the complete variable domain is DGGITQSPKYLFRKEGQNVTLSCEQNLNHDAMYWYRQDPGQGLRLIYYSQIVNDFQKGDIAEGYSVSREKKESFPLTVTSAQKNPTAFYLCASSPKSGTRLEAFFGQGTRLTVV.

This CDR3 reads CASRPGLAGEQFF. The CDR3 DNA sequence: TGTGCCAGTCGACCGGGACTAGCCGGTGAGCAGTTCTTC. The chain links TRBV19 to TRBJ2-1; 9 nucleotides agree with TRBD2. Trimming at V came to 8 bases and at J to 9 bases, leaving 8 bases not matched to a gene. This CDR3 is built from 13 residues. CDR1 is LNHDA and CDR2 is SQIVND in the germline V gene (reference sequence).

The V gene is TRBV19, the J gene TRBJ1-5; 7 nucleotides agree with TRBD1. Trimming removed 3 bases from V and 2 bases from J; junction bases left unmatched: 4. From germline, CDR1 is LNHDA and CDR2 SQIVND (reference sequence). The CDR3 sequence is 15 residues long. The CDR3 nucleotides read TGTGCCAGTAGTATTAAGGGGGCAGGCAATCAGCCCCAGCATTTT. Its translation is CASSIKGAGNQPQHF.

V and J are TRBV6-5 and TRBJ1-1; TRBD1 might be the D (6 bases). Germline values: CDR1 MNHEY, CDR2 SVGAGI. V lost 4 bases and J 1 base, leaving 16 bases between the germline ends. The CDR3 runs to 16 residues. CDR3 protein: CASSSSRQASNTEAFF. As DNA, the CDR3 is TGTGCCAGCAGTTCTTCCCGACAGGCTTCGAACACTGAAGCTTTCTTT.

This clone has a single count. The genes are TRBV10-3 and TRBJ2-7; TRBD2 is a possible D gene (6 bases). This CDR3 is built from 16 residues. Germline CDR1 and CDR2: ENHRY and SYGVKD. V gave up 2 bases and J gave up 5 bases, with 19 bases separating them. DNA for the CDR3: TGTGCCATCAGTGAGGGTCGCGGGCAGGGAGGACACGAGCAGTACTTC. Translation: CAISEGRGQGGHEQYF.

The chain employs TRBV3-1 (or the pseudogene TRBV3-2) and TRBJ1-2; no clear D. The V gene lost 0 bases and the J gene lost 5 bases, with 7 bases spanning the gap. The CDR3 totals 13 residues. Germline CDR1 LGHDT, CDR2 YNNKEL (reference sequence). This chain's CDR3 is CASSQEPRYGYTF. In DNA form, the CDR3 reads TGTGCCAGCAGCCAAGAGCCTCGGTATGGCTACACCTTC.

This clone was seen more than once but under ten times. The chain recombines TRBV5-6 with TRBJ2-2, with D possibly TRBD1 on 6 matching bases. Germline V lookup: CDR1 SGHDT, CDR2 YYEEEE. The CDR3 extends over 16 amino acids. Trimming removed 4 bases from V and 4 bases from J, with 17 bases in between. This CDR3 is CASSQPRDILTGELFF. The DNA for the CDR3 is TGTGCCAGCAGCCAACCCCGGGACATCCTCACCGGGGAGCTGTTTTTT. Using reference TRBV5-6 and TRBJ2-2 for the parts outside the CDR3, the full variable domain is DAGVTQSPTHLIKTRGQQVTLRCSPKSGHDTVSWYQQALGQGPQFIFQYYEEEERQRGNFPDRFSGHQFPNYSSELNVNALLLGDSALYLCASSQPRDILTGELFFGEGSRLTVL.